This passage covers 25 T cell receptor beta chains from one sample sequenced in a study of T cell repertoires in cytomegalovirus infection. The antigens of these receptors remain unknown. TCRdb reprocessed the reads with MiXCR, giving one entry per CDR3 protein. The profile covers some 500,000 distinct CDR3 sequences, with approximately 40% appearing a single time and 48% taken by the ten largest. The starting material was cultured PBMCs, obtained from culture after CMV antigen stimulation. These receptors all come from a human donor in good health (CMV status not recorded). Some clones in this sample may be carry-over from other donors' samples.

The chain employs TRBV7-2 and TRBJ2-7, with D possibly being TRBD1 (5 bases). The V gene's germline CDR1 is SGHTA and CDR2 FQGNSA. This CDR3 contains 14 residues. Trimming pared 5 bases from V and 0 bases from J, leaving 11 bases between. The CDR3 here is CASSPDTSSYEQYF. The CDR3 DNA follows: TGTGCCAGCAGCCCGGACACGAGCTCCTACGAGCAGTACTTC.

V is TRBV12-3 or TRBV12-4 and J is TRBJ2-7, with D hard to call. Trimming removed 2 bases from V and 5 bases from J, with 13 bases in between. CDR3 length: 14 amino acids. The CDR3 DNA is TGTGCCAGCAGTTTATCGGACCCAAGGGACGAGCAGTACTTC. Translation: CASSLSDPRDEQYF.

CDR3 loop: CASSVADVCWADHTEAFF. In nucleotides, the CDR3 is TGTGCCAGCAGCGTAGCTGATGTCTGTTGGGCCGACCACACTGAAGCTTTCTTT. The chain combines TRBV9 with TRBJ1-1; D is unresolved. The V end was cut by 0 bases, the J end by 3 bases, with 21 bases between. The CDR3 covers 18 residues. The germline V gene encodes CDR1 SGDLS and CDR2 YYNGEE.

As regards this clonotype: No conserved phenylalanine or tryptophan ends this CDR3, so it is likely a read error. The limits of the CDR3 on the DNA are not certain, so only TCRdb's listed CDR3 is given. The chain combines TRBV11-2 with TRBJ2-1. CDR1 is SGHAT and CDR2 is FQNNGV in the germline V gene. The CDR3 numbers 13 amino acids, ends counted. This CDR3 is CASSPLRKGVPFS.

V usage is TRBV4-3 and J usage is TRBJ2-5; 8 nucleotides match TRBD2. V gave up 0 bases and J gave up 4 bases; unmatched junction bases: 4. This CDR3 has 15 amino acids. Germline V gene data show CDR1 as LGHNA and CDR2 as YSLEER. The CDR3 loop reads CASSQERGAGETQYF. CDR3 nucleotides: TGCGCCAGCAGCCAAGAGCGGGGGGCTGGAGAGACCCAGTACTTC.

The CDR3 spells CASSLAASEEETQYF. The DNA for the CDR3 is TGCGCCAGCAGCTTGGCCGCCTCAGAGGAGGAGACCCAGTACTTC. The V and J genes are TRBV5-1 and TRBJ2-5; D call uncertain. The germline V gene encodes CDR1 SGHRS and CDR2 YFSETQ. The CDR3 length is 15 residues. Trimming stripped 0 bases from V and 5 bases from J, with 14 bases between.

The chain uses TRBV12-3 or TRBV12-4 and TRBJ1-1; TRBD1 matches at 10 bases. The CDR3 contains 14 residues. J gave up 11 bases and V 3 bases, and 9 bases lay outside the gene matches. This chain's CDR3 is CASSFSGTGVNAFF. Here the CDR3 DNA reads TGTGCCAGCAGTTTTTCCGGGACAGGGGTTAACGCTTTCTTT.

V and J are TRBV19 and TRBJ1-4; D gene unclear. Trimming pared 10 bases from V and 0 bases from J, leaving 15 bases between. Germline CDR1 is LNHDA and CDR2 is SQIVND (reference sequence). This CDR3 comprises 15 residues. Here the CDR3 DNA reads TGTGCCACCTCCTTCAGTACCGCAACTAATGAAAAACTGTTTTTT. Protein sequence: CATSFSTATNEKLFF.

The rearrangement links TRBV7-2 to TRBJ2-5; D unresolved. CDR3 size: 12 residues. Trimming took off 5 bases at V and 5 bases at J, with 9 bases between the two ends. The V gene's germline CDR1 is SGHTA and CDR2 FQGNSA. The CDR3 spells CASSLRWETQYF. CDR3 in DNA: TGTGCCAGCAGCCTCCGGTGGGAGACCCAGTACTTC.

The chain couples TRBV12-3 or TRBV12-4 to TRBJ2-7, with unresolved D. V lost 5 bases and J lost 0, with 11 bases in between. The CDR3 totals 14 residues. The CDR3 bases are TGTGCCAGCAGTAAACGGACCCTCTCCTACGAGCAGTACTTC. Its protein product is CASSKRTLSYEQYF.

This clonotype appeared once. The chain has TRBV6-6 and TRBJ2-1, with D tentatively TRBD2 (7 bases). The germline V gene has CDR1 MNHNY and CDR2 SVGAGI (reference sequence). The CDR3 contains 15 residues. Between the trimmed V and J ends, which lost 4 bases and 8 bases, there was a span of 18 bases. CDR3 coding DNA: TGTGCCAGCAGTTCCTCCGGGGGGCCACCATATGAGCAGTTCTTC. Its translation is CASSSSGGPPYEQFF.

CDR3 DNA: TGTGCCAGCAGCCTAGGGTGGGGACAGTGGGGGGAGCAGTACTTC. This translates into CASSLGWGQWGEQYF. The gene calls are TRBV7-2 and TRBJ2-7; 7 positions match TRBD1. With V trimmed by 5 bases and J by 7 bases, 14 bases remained unmatched. Per germline, CDR1 SGHTA and CDR2 FQGNSA. This CDR3 comprises 15 residues.

J is TRBJ1-5 and V is TRBV12-3 or TRBV12-4; a weak D match, TRBD1 (6 bases). The CDR3 contains 15 residues. V was cut by 6 bases and J by 4 bases, with 16 bases left in between. CDR3 in DNA: TGTGCCAGCAGCCCCCCAGGGGAATCTAATCAGCCCCAGCATTTT. Translating gives CASSPPGESNQPQHF.

This clonotype has more than one count but fewer than ten. The rearrangement joins TRBV11-2 to TRBJ2-1; D uncertain. CDR1 is SGHAT, CDR2 FQNNGV, per germline. With 4 bases removed from V and 0 bases from J, the gap between germline ends came to 10 bases. The CDR3 runs 15 residues. CDR3 sequence: CASSYQRSSYNEQFF. As DNA, the CDR3 is TGTGCCAGCAGCTACCAGCGCAGCTCCTACAATGAGCAGTTCTTC.

The genes are TRBV12-3 or TRBV12-4 and TRBJ2-3; 10 positions agree with TRBD2. CDR3 length: 15 residues. V was pared by 5 bases and J by 5 bases, with 7 bases of the junction left unmatched. CDR3: CASSPASGGIDTQYF. The CDR3 region has the DNA TGTGCCAGCAGTCCCGCTAGCGGGGGCATAGATACGCAGTATTTT.

This chain uses TRBV5-1 with TRBJ2-1; TRBD2 agrees at 10 bases. Germline V gene sequence: CDR1 SGHRS, CDR2 YFSETQ. Unmatched junction bases numbered 5, after V lost 0 bases and J lost 2 bases. The CDR3 covers 17 residues. CDR3 sequence: CASSLGSSGSPYNEQFF. Here the CDR3 DNA reads TGCGCCAGCAGCTTGGGGTCTAGCGGGAGCCCCTACAATGAGCAGTTCTTC.

The rearrangement joins TRBV7-6 to TRBJ1-6; D not resolved. The CDR3 totals 15 residues. V lost 3 bases and J 7 bases, leaving 13 bases between the germline ends. Germline lookup yields CDR1 SGHVS and CDR2 FNYEAQ. This CDR3 is CASSFRGLANSPLHF. CDR3 DNA: TGTGCCAGCAGCTTCCGGGGTCTGGCAAATTCACCCCTCCACTTT.

This chain connects TRBV7-2 to TRBJ2-1, with D unclear. The V end lost 1 base, the J end lost 10 bases, and 8 bases lay between the germline ends. Germline CDR1 and CDR2: SGHTA and FQGNSA. The CDR3 has 12 amino acids. This CDR3 is CASSLVLGEQFF. Here the CDR3 DNA reads TGTGCCAGCAGCTTAGTGCTGGGGGAGCAGTTCTTC.

This clonotype was counted only a few times. The V gene is TRBV5-1, the J gene TRBJ2-5; D is perhaps TRBD1 or TRBD2 (5 bases each). Deletions cut 1 base from V and 2 bases from J, with 12 bases between. There are 15 residues in the CDR3. The germline V gene encodes CDR1 SGHRS and CDR2 YFSETQ. The CDR3 region has the DNA TGCGCCAGCAGCTTGATTGGGACCCCACAAGAGACCCAGTACTTC. Amino acids: CASSLIGTPQETQYF.

The chain couples TRBV7-2 to TRBJ1-4, with 7 bases identical to TRBD1. Germline V CDR1 and CDR2: SGHTA, FQGNSA. The CDR3 covers 15 residues. V lost 3 bases, J lost 3 bases, and 4 bases stayed unmatched. The CDR3 DNA reads as TGTGCCAGCAGCTTCGGCAGGGGGGCTAATGAAAAACTGTTTTTT. Translation: CASSFGRGANEKLFF.

This clonotype was found a few times. The chain employs TRBV25-1 and TRBJ1-2, with D possibly TRBD1 on 6 matching bases. V lost 1 base, J lost 6 bases, and 9 bases lay in between. CDR1 and CDR2 (germline): MGHDK, SYGVNS. The length of the CDR3 is 13 residues. The CDR3, as DNA: TGTGCCAGCAGTGAATTCGGGGGCAATGGCTACACCTTC. Translating gives CASSEFGGNGYTF.

The V and J genes are TRBV6-5 and TRBJ1-5; D ambiguous. Trimming took 3 bases from V and 4 from J, leaving 7 bases between them. CDR1 MNHEY and CDR2 SVGAGI come from the germline V gene. This CDR3 has 13 amino acids. The CDR3 reads CASSYSPNQPQHF. In DNA form, the CDR3 reads TGTGCCAGCAGTTATTCCCCTAATCAGCCCCAGCATTTT.

This clonotype was observed at least ten times. This sequence joins TRBV7-2 and TRBJ2-3; D uncertain. With 0 bases removed from V and 5 bases from J, the gap between germline ends came to 6 bases. Per germline, CDR1 SGHTA and CDR2 FQGNSA. The CDR3 consists of 13 residues. CDR3 in amino acids: CASSLALRDTQYF. In DNA, the CDR3 is TGTGCCAGCAGCTTAGCCCTCCGAGATACGCAGTATTTT.

The chain is built from TRBV4-1 and TRBJ1-3; TRBD1 agrees at 7 bases. This CDR3 contains 16 residues. Germline V gene sequence: CDR1 MGHRA, CDR2 YSYEKL. The J segment lost 2 bases and the V segment lost 4 bases, leaving 8 bases of the junction unmatched. In nucleotides, the CDR3 is TGCGCCAGCAGCCTAGAGGGACAGAGTACTGGAAACACCATATATTTT. It codes for CASSLEGQSTGNTIYF.

This clonotype came up a few times. This chain connects TRBV28 to TRBJ1-5, with a weak D call TRBD1 (6 bases). This CDR3 is built from 17 residues. Deletions cut 5 bases from V and 0 bases from J, with 17 bases between. CDR1 is MDHEN, CDR2 SYDVKM, per germline. CDR3 DNA sequence: TGTGCCAGCAGTCTCGAGGGGGGGATTTATAGCAATCAGCCCCAGCATTTT. The encoded protein is CASSLEGGIYSNQPQHF.